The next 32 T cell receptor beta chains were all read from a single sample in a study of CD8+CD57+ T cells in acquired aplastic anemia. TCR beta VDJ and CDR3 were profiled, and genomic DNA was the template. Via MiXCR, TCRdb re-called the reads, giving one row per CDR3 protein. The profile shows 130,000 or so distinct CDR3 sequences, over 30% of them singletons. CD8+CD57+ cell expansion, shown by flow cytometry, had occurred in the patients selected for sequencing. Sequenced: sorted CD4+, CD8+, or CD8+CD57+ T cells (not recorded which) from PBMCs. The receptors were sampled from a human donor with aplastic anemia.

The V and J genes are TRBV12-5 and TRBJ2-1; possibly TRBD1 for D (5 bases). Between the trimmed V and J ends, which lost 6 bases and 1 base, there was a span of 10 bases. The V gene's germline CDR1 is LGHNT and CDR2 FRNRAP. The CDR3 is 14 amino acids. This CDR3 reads CASGDRGSYNEQFF. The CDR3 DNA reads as TGTGCTAGTGGCGATAGGGGTTCCTACAATGAGCAGTTCTTC. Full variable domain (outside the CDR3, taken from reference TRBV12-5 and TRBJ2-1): DARVTQTPRHKVTEMGQEVTMRCQPILGHNTVFWYRQTMMQGLELLAYFRNRAPLDDSGMPKDRFSAEMPDATLATLKIQPSEPRDSAVYFCASGDRGSYNEQFFGPGTRLTVL.

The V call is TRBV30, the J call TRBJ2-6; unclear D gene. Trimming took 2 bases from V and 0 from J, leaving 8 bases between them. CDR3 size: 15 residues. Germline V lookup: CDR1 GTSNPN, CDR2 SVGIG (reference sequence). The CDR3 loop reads CAWSRAVSGANVLTF. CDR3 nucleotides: TGTGCCTGGAGTAGGGCTGTCTCTGGGGCCAACGTCCTGACTTTC. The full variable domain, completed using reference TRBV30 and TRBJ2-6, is SQTIHQWPATLVQPVGSPLSLECTVEGTSNPNLYWYRQAAGRGLQLLFYSVGIGQISSEVPQNLSASRPQDRQFILSSKKLLLSDSGFYLCAWSRAVSGANVLTFGAGSRLTVL.

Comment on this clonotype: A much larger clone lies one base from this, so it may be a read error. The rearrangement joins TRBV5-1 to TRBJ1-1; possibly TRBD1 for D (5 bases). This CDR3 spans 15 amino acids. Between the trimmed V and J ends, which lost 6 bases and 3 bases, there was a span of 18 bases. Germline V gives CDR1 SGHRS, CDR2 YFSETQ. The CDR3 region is CASNARTGPDTEAFF. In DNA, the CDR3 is TGCGCCAGCAACGCTCGAACAGGTCCTGACACTGAAGCTTTCTTT.

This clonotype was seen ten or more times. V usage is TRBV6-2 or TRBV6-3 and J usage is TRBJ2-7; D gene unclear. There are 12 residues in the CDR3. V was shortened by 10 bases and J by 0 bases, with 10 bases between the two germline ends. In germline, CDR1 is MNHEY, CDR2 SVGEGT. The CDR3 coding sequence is TGTGCCATCGGCCAAAGCTCCTACGAGCAGTACTTC. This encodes CAIGQSSYEQYF.

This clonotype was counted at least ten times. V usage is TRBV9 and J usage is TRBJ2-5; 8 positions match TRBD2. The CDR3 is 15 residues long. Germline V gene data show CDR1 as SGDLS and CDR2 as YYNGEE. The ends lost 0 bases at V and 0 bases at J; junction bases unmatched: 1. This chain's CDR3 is CASSVVAGNQETQYF. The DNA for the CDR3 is TGTGCCAGCAGCGTAGTAGCGGGGAACCAAGAGACCCAGTACTTC.

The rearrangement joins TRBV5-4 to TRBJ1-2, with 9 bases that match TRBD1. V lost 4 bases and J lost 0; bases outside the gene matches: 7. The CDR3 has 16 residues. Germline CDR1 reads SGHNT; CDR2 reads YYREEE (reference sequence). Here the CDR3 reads CASSLTGTGSNYGYTF. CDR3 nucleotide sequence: TGTGCCAGCAGCCTGACAGGGACAGGGTCTAACTATGGCTACACCTTC.

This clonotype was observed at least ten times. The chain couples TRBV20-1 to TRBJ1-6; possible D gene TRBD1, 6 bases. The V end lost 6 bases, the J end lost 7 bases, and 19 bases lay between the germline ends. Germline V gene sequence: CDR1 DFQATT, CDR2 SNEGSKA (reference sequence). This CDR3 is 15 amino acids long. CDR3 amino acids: CSAPLATRGNSPLHF. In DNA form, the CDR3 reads TGCAGTGCCCCCCTCGCGACAAGGGGGAATTCACCCCTCCACTTT.

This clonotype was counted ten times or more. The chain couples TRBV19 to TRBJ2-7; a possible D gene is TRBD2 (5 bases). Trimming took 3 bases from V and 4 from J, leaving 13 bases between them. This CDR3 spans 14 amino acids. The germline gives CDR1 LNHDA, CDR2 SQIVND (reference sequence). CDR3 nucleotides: TGTGCCAGTAGTATCGGAGGAAACCTTTACGAGCAGTACTTC. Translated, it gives CASSIGGNLYEQYF.

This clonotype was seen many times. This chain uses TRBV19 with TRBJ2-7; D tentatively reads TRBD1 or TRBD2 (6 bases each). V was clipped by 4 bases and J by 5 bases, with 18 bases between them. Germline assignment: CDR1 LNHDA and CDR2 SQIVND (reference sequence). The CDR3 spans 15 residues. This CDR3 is CASSKGVGGRNEQYF. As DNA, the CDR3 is TGTGCCAGTAGTAAGGGTGTGGGGGGCCGGAACGAGCAGTACTTC.

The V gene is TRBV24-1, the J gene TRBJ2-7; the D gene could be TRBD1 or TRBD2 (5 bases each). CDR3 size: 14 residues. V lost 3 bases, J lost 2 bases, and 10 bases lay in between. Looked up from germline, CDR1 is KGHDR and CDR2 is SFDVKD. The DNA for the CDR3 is TGTGCCACCAGTGATGGGACCCCTCCCTACGAGCAGTACTTC. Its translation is CATSDGTPPYEQYF.

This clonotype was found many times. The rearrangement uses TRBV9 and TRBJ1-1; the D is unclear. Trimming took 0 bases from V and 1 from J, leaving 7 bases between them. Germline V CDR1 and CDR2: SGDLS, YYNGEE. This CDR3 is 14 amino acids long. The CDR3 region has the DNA TGTGCCAGCAGCGTAGCAGGATCGAACACTGAAGCTTTCTTT. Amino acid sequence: CASSVAGSNTEAFF.

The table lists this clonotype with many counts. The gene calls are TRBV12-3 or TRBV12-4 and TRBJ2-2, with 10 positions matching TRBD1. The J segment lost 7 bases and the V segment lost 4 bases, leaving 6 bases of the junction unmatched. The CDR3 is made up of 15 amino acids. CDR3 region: CASSWDRGHSGELFF. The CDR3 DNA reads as TGTGCCAGCAGTTGGGACAGGGGCCATAGCGGGGAGCTGTTTTTT.

CDR3 DNA sequence: TGTGCCAGTAGGCAGGGTTCAAGTGGCTCACCCCTCCACTTT. This codes for CASRQGSSGSPLHF. The chain is built from TRBV19 and TRBJ1-6; possible D gene TRBD1, 5 bases. The CDR3 covers 14 residues. Germline values: CDR1 LNHDA, CDR2 SQIVND (reference sequence). V lost 6 bases to trimming and J lost 10 bases, with 16 bases between them.

The CDR3 DNA is TGTGCCAGTAGTACCACCGATACTGAGTACGAGCAGTACTTC. It specifies CASSTTDTEYEQYF. The rearrangement uses TRBV19 and TRBJ2-7; no definite D call. CDR3 size: 14 residues. Germline CDR1 LNHDA, CDR2 SQIVND (reference sequence). The ends were cut back, 4 bases at V and 4 bases at J, with 14 bases in the middle.

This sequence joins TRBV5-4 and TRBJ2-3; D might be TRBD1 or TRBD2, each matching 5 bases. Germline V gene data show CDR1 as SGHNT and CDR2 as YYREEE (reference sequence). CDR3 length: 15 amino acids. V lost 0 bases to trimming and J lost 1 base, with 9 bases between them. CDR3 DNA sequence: TGTGCCAGCAGCTTGGGAGGGGCCCGCACAGATACGCAGTATTTT. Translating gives CASSLGGARTDTQYF.

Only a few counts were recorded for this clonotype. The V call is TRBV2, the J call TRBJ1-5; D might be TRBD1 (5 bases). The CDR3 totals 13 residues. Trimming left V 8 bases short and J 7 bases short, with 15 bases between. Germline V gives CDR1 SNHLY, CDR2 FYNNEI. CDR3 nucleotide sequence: TGTGCCAGCCACTACCAAGGGGACCAGCCCCAGCATTTT. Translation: CASHYQGDQPQHF.

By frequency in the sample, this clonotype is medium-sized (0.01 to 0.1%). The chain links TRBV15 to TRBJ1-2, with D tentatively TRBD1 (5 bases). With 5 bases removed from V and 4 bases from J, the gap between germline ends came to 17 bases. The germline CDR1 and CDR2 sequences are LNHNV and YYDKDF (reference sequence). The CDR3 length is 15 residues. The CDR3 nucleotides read TGTGCCACCAGCCCCGGCCAGGGACCCCTCTATGGCTACACCTTC. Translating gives CATSPGQGPLYGYTF.

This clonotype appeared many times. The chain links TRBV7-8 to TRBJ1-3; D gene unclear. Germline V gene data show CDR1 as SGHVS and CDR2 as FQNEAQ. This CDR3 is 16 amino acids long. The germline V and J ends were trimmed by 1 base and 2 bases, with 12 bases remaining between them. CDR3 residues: CASSLGLTRAGNTIYF. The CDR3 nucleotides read TGTGCCAGCAGCTTAGGACTGACCCGGGCTGGAAACACCATATATTTT.

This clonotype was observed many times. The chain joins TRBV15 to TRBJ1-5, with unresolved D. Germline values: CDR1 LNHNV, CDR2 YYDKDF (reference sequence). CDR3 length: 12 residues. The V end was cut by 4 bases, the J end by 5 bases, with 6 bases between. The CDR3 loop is CATSKIDQPQHF. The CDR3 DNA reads TGTGCCACCAGCAAAATCGATCAGCCCCAGCATTTT.

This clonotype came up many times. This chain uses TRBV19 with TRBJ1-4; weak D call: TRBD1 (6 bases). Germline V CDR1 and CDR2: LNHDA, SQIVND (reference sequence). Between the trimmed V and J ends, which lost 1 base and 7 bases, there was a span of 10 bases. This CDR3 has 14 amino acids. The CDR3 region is CASSIVQGVEKLFF. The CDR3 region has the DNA TGTGCCAGTAGTATAGTACAGGGTGTTGAAAAACTGTTTTTT.

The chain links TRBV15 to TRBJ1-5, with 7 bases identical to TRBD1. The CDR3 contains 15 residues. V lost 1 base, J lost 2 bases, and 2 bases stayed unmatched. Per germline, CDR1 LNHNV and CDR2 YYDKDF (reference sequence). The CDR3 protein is CATSRGGGGNQPQHF. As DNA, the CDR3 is TGTGCCACCAGCAGAGGAGGGGGCGGCAATCAGCCCCAGCATTTT.

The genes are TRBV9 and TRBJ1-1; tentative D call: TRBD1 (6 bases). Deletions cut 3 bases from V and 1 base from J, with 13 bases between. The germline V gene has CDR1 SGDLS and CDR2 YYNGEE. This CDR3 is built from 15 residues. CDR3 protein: CASSALRGQNTEAFF. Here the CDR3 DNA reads TGTGCCAGCAGCGCCCTACGGGGACAGAACACTGAAGCTTTCTTT. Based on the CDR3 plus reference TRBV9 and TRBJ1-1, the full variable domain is DSGVTQTPKHLITATGQRVTLRCSPRSGDLSVYWYQQSLDQGLQFLIQYYNGEERAKGNILERFSAQQFPDLHSELNLSSLELGDSALYFCASSALRGQNTEAFFGQGTRLTVV.

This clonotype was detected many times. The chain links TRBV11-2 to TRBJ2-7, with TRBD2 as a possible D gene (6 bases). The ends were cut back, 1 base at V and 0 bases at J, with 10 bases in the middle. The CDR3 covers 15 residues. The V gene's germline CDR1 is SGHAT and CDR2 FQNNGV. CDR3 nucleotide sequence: TGTGCCAGCAGCTTAGGCGGGGCAAGCTCCTACGAGCAGTACTTC. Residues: CASSLGGASSYEQYF.

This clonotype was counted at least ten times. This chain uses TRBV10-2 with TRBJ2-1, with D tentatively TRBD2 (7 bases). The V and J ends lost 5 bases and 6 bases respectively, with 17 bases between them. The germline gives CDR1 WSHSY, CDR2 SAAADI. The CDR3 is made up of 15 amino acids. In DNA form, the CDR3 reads TGCGCCAGCAGTTTAACGGGGGGCTCGAGCAATGAGCAGTTCTTC. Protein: CASSLTGGSSNEQFF.

The CDR3 nucleotides read TGTGCCAGCAGCCAAGACACCGGGACAGGGGGATACTATGGCTACACCTTC. Its translation: CASSQDTGTGGYYGYTF. This rearrangement joins TRBV4-2 to TRBJ1-2, with 11 bases aligning to TRBD1. CDR1 is LGHNA, CDR2 YNFKEQ, per germline. J gave up 3 bases and V 0 bases, and 6 bases lay outside the gene matches. This CDR3 comprises 17 residues.

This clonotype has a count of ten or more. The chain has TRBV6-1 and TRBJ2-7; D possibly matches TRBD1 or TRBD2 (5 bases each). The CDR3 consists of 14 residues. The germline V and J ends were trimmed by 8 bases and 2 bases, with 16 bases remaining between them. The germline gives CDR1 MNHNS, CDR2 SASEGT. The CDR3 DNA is TGTGCCAGCCGGGGCCAAGCGTTGGCCTACGAGCAGTACTTC. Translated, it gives CASRGQALAYEQYF.

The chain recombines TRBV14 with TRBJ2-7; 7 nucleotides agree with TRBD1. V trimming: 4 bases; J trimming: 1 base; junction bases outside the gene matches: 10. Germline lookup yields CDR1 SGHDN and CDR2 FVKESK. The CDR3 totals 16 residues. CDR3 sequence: CASSPLGRTGSYEQYF. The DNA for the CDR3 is TGTGCCAGCAGCCCCCTAGGTCGGACAGGTTCCTACGAGCAGTACTTC. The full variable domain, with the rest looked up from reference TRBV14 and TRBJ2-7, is EAGVTQFPSHSVIEKGQTVTLRCDPISGHDNLYWYRRVMGKEIKFLLHFVKESKQDESGMPNNRFLAERTGGTYSTLKVQPAELEDSGVYFCASSPLGRTGSYEQYFGPGTRLTVT.

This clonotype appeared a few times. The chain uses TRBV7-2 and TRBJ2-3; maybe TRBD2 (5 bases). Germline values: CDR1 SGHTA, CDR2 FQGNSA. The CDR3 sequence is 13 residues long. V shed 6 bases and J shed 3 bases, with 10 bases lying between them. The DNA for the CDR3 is TGTGCCAGCAGTGCGGACTCTACAGATACGCAGTATTTT. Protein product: CASSADSTDTQYF. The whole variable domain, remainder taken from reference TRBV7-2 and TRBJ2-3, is GAGVSQSPSNKVTEKGKDVELRCDPISGHTALYWYRQSLGQGLEFLIYFQGNSAPDKSGLPSDRFSAERTGGSVSTLTIQRTQQEDSAVYLCASSADSTDTQYFGPGTRLTVL.

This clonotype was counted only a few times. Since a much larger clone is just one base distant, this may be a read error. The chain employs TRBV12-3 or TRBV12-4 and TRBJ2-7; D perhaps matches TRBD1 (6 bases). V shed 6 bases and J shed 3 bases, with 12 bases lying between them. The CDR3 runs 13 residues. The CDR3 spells CASSRGQHYEQYV. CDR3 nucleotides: TGTGCCAGCAGCCGAGGACAGCACTACGAGCAGTACGTC.

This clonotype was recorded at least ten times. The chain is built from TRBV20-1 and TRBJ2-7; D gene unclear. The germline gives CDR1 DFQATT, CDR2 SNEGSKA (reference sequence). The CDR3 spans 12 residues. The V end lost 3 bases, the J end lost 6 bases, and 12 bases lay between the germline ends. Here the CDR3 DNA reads TGCAGTGCTAGGGGCCCCAGTGTCGAGCAGTACTTC. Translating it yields CSARGPSVEQYF.

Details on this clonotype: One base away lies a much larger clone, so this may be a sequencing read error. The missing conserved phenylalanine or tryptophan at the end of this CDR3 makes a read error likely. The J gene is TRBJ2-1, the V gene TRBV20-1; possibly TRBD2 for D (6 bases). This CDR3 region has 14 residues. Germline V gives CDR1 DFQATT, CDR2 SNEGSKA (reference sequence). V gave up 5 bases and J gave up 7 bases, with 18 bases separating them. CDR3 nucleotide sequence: TGCAGTGCTCCGCCCCGGAGGGGCCTTAATGAGCAGTTCCTC. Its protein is CSAPPRRGLNEQFL.

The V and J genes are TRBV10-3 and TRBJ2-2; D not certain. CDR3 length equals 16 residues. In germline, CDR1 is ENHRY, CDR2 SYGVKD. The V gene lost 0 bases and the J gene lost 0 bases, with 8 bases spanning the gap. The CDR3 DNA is TGTGCCATCAGTGAGTCCCGGACCTCGAACACCGGGGAGCTGTTTTTT. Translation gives CAISESRTSNTGELFF.